The 8 T cell receptor beta chains listed next were all sequenced from one sample in a study of identical twins. MiXCR, run by TCRdb on the 5' RACE reads, gives a single entry per CDR3 protein. The data contain more than 1.5 million distinct CDR3 sequences, 25% to 35% of them singletons. The sequencing sample was made of cord blood. Receptors were obtained from a newborn girl in good health.

J is TRBJ2-7 and V is TRBV20-1; TRBD1 or TRBD2 may be the D gene (5 bases each). Per the germline V gene, CDR1 is DFQATT and CDR2 is SNEGSKA (reference sequence). V lost 2 bases and J lost 2, with 16 bases in between. The CDR3 contains 15 residues. The CDR3 loop reads CSARRPGAPTYEQYF. For the CDR3, the DNA is TGCAGTGCTAGACGGCCCGGGGCTCCGACCTACGAGCAGTACTTC.

This clonotype occurred many times. The CDR3 loop reads CASTAGVGTDTQYF. CDR3 sequence (DNA): TGTGCCAGCACCGCGGGAGTTGGCACAGATACGCAGTATTTT. This chain connects TRBV7-2 to TRBJ2-3; 7 bases are shared with TRBD2. CDR3 size: 14 residues. The trim removed 7 bases at V and 1 base at J, leaving 5 bases unmatched. CDR1 and CDR2 from the germline V gene are SGHTA and FQGNSA.

The chain joins TRBV5-1 to TRBJ2-7, with 7 bases aligning to TRBD2. CDR1 and CDR2 from the germline V gene are SGHRS and YFSETQ. The CDR3 runs to 14 residues. V lost 5 bases, J lost 1 base, and 6 bases stayed unmatched. The CDR3 DNA sequence: TGCGCCAGCAGAGGGACTACCAGATCCTACGAGCAGTACTTC. It codes for CASRGTTRSYEQYF.

This chain connects TRBV12-3 or TRBV12-4 to TRBJ1-1; 8 bases match TRBD1. The CDR3 loop spans 14 amino acids. V shed 6 bases, J shed 5 bases, and the junction held 8 bases outside the gene matches. The CDR3 bases are TGTGCCAGCAGCCCACAGGGGGATAAGACTGAAGCTTTCTTT. This codes for CASSPQGDKTEAFF.

Note on this clonotype: The CDR3 ends on some other residue instead of the conserved phenylalanine or tryptophan, so this is likely a read error. The gene calls are TRBV2 and TRBJ2-7; maybe TRBD1 (5 bases). Trimming pared 8 bases from V and 3 bases from J, leaving 14 bases between. The CDR3 is 13 amino acids. Per germline, CDR1 SNHLY and CDR2 FYNNEI. CDR3 in amino acids: CASLRQGVYEQYC. In DNA, the CDR3 is TGTGCCAGCTTACGGCAGGGTGTCTACGAGCAGTACTGC.

The genes are TRBV7-9 and TRBJ1-3; 8 positions match TRBD1. The CDR3 is made up of 13 amino acids. V trimming: 9 bases; J trimming: 0 bases; junction bases outside the gene matches: 1. CDR1 is SEHNR and CDR2 is FQNEAQ in the germline V gene (reference sequence). For the CDR3, the DNA is TGTGCCAGACAGGGGGACTCTGGAAACACCATATATTTT. Protein: CARQGDSGNTIYF.

This clonotype was counted only a few times. CDR3: CASSLARESSYNEQFF. CDR3 sequence (DNA): TGTGCCAGCAGCTTAGCCAGGGAAAGCTCCTACAATGAGCAGTTCTTC. This chain uses TRBV7-9 with TRBJ2-1; TRBD1 might be the D (5 bases). The CDR3 sequence is 16 residues long. V lost 0 bases, J lost 0 bases, and 9 bases lay in between. Germline values: CDR1 SEHNR, CDR2 FQNEAQ (reference sequence).

This clonotype appeared a few times. The chain recombines TRBV7-8 with TRBJ1-4; TRBD1 agrees at 7 bases. Germline CDR1 and CDR2: SGHVS and FQNEAQ. Trimming took 5 bases from V and 4 from J; bases not matched to a gene: 4. The CDR3 contains 14 residues. CDR3 in DNA: TGTGCCAGCAGCCAGGGACAGCTTAATGAAAAACTGTTTTTT. Translated, it gives CASSQGQLNEKLFF.